These 31 T cell receptor beta chains share one sample of origin, sequenced in a study of graft-versus-host responses after intestinal transplantation. These receptors have no known antigen. Sequencing was performed with immunoSEQ multiplex PCR; in TCRdb, only in-frame clones are kept and a portion is missing. The sample has some 110,000 clones; 90% to 95% are singletons. Source: unstimulated CD4+ T cells sorted from spleen or lymph node cells, taken before transplant. These receptors all come from a human donor who was the organ donor for an intestinal transplant.

V usage is TRBV6-5 and J usage is TRBJ1-1; D unresolved. Trimming took off 0 bases at V and 2 bases at J, with 4 bases between the two ends. The CDR3 length is 13 residues. Per germline, CDR1 MNHEY and CDR2 SVGAGI. CDR3 region: CASSYSTNTEAFF. Here the CDR3 DNA reads TGTGCCAGCAGTTACTCGACAAACACTGAAGCTTTCTTT.

In this sample, this clone turned up a few times. This chain uses TRBV11-2 with TRBJ1-2, with 8 bases that match TRBD1. The CDR3 runs 14 residues. The germline gives CDR1 SGHAT, CDR2 FQNNGV. J gave up 8 bases and V 4 bases, and 9 bases lay outside the gene matches. CDR3 in amino acids: CASSSSGGGQGYTF. CDR3 DNA sequence: TGTGCCAGCAGCTCGTCAGGGGGCGGACAGGGCTACACCTTC.

The rearrangement joins TRBV7-2 to TRBJ2-3, with TRBD2 matching 8 bases. The CDR3 has 15 amino acids. The ends lost 2 bases at V and 6 bases at J; junction bases unmatched: 7. CDR1 is SGHTA, CDR2 FQGNSA, per germline. The CDR3 is CASSLTGGPGDTQYF. Written as DNA, the CDR3 is TGTGCCAGCAGCTTAACGGGAGGGCCTGGGGATACGCAGTATTTT.

This clone was seen a single time. The rearrangement uses TRBV28 and TRBJ2-4; the match to TRBD1 covers 7 bases. The CDR3 is 17 residues long. With 4 bases clipped from V and 2 bases from J, the junction kept 11 bases outside the gene matches. Germline V gives CDR1 MDHEN, CDR2 SYDVKM. The CDR3 coding sequence is TGTGCCAGCAGTTCGCACAGGGGTACCAACTCCAAAAACATTCAGTACTTC. Its translation: CASSSHRGTNSKNIQYF.

The chain is built from TRBV10-1 and TRBJ2-5; 7 nucleotides line up with TRBD1. V lost 6 bases and J lost 7; bases outside the gene matches: 8. The CDR3 is 13 residues long. Germline loops: CDR1 WNHNN, CDR2 SYGVQD (reference sequence). The CDR3 bases are TGCGCCAGCAGACAGGGGCCCGGCGGGACCCAGTACTTC. Translation gives CASRQGPGGTQYF.

This chain links TRBV7-2 with TRBJ1-1; 9 bases are shared with TRBD1. The J segment lost 11 bases and the V segment lost 1 base, leaving 14 bases of the junction unmatched. This CDR3 is 16 amino acids long. Germline lookup yields CDR1 SGHTA and CDR2 FQGNSA. The CDR3 DNA reads as TGTGCCAGCAGCTTAGGCTGGGACAGGGAACCCGTCTGGGCTTTCTTT. Amino acids: CASSLGWDREPVWAFF.

This rearrangement joins TRBV19 to TRBJ1-5, with 7 bases fitting TRBD1. With 8 bases clipped from V and 6 bases from J, the junction kept 10 bases outside the gene matches. CDR3 length: 14 residues. Germline V gene lookup returns CDR1 LNHDA and CDR2 SQIVND (reference sequence). This CDR3 is CASGIEKGAQPQHF. The CDR3 nucleotides read TGTGCCAGTGGGATTGAAAAGGGGGCTCAGCCCCAGCATTTT. Complete variable domain (other parts from reference TRBV19 and TRBJ1-5): DGGITQSPKYLFRKEGQNVTLSCEQNLNHDAMYWYRQDPGQGLRLIYYSQIVNDFQKGDIAEGYSVSREKKESFPLTVTSAQKNPTAFYLCASGIEKGAQPQHFGDGTRLSIL.

The chain employs TRBV11-2 and TRBJ2-6, with 9 bases fitting TRBD1. The CDR3 is 16 residues long. Germline CDR1 and CDR2: SGHAT and FQNNGV. V was pared by 6 bases and J by 2 bases, with 5 bases of the junction left unmatched. DNA of the CDR3: TGTGCCAGCAGACCGGGACAGGGTACTGGGGCCAACGTCCTGACTTTC. It codes for CASRPGQGTGANVLTF.

The chain couples TRBV7-2 to TRBJ2-3, with D unclear. Germline V gene data show CDR1 as SGHTA and CDR2 as FQGNSA. This CDR3 is 12 amino acids long. Between the trimmed V and J ends, which lost 0 bases and 4 bases, there was a span of 2 bases. CDR3 in DNA: TGTGCCAGCAGCTTAGCGGCAGATACGCAGTATTTT. Residues: CASSLAADTQYF.

The V call is TRBV6-6, the J call TRBJ2-7, with 13 bases fitting TRBD2. V was clipped by 4 bases and J by 4 bases; unmatched bases: 1. The CDR3 is 14 amino acids. CDR1 MNHNY and CDR2 SVGAGI come from the germline V gene (reference sequence). For the CDR3, the DNA is TGTGCCAGCAGTTTACTAGCGGGAGGGTACGAGCAGTACTTC. Translated, it gives CASSLLAGGYEQYF.

The chain employs TRBV29-1 and TRBJ1-1, with TRBD1 identical over 9 bases. Germline V gene sequence: CDR1 SQVTM, CDR2 ANQGSEA. This CDR3 region has 13 residues. Trimming removed 4 bases from V and 5 bases from J; junction bases left unmatched: 5. The CDR3 nucleotides are TGCAGCGTTGGAAGGGGGACAGGGACTGAAGCTTTCTTT. This sequence encodes CSVGRGTGTEAFF.

This chain connects TRBV28 to TRBJ2-3; D is unresolved. Trimming removed 3 bases from V and 3 bases from J, with 10 bases in between. Germline-derived CDR1 and CDR2 are MDHEN and SYDVKM. The CDR3 is 14 residues long. CDR3 region: CASSFRLLTDTQYF. The CDR3 nucleotides read TGTGCCAGCAGTTTTCGTTTATTAACAGATACGCAGTATTTT. Full variable domain (rest looked up from reference TRBV28 and TRBJ2-3): DVKVTQSSRYLVKRTGEKVFLECVQDMDHENMFWYRQDPGLGLRLIYFSYDVKMKEKGDIPEGYSVSREKKERFSLILESASTNQTSMYLCASSFRLLTDTQYFGPGTRLTVL.

This rearrangement joins TRBV19 to TRBJ1-5, with 7 bases aligning to TRBD1. V lost 7 bases, J lost 2 bases, and 8 bases stayed unmatched. The length of the CDR3 is 15 residues. Germline V lookup: CDR1 LNHDA, CDR2 SQIVND (reference sequence). CDR3 loop: CASNTGVTGNQPQHF. DNA of the CDR3: TGTGCCAGTAACACAGGGGTGACGGGCAATCAGCCCCAGCATTTT.

This chain links TRBV5-1 with TRBJ2-1; D remains unclear. The CDR3 is 14 residues long. The ends were cut back, 0 bases at V and 2 bases at J, with 6 bases in the middle. Germline CDR1 reads SGHRS; CDR2 reads YFSETQ. The CDR3 coding sequence is TGCGCCAGCAGCTTGGAAGGGACCTACAATGAGCAGTTCTTC. Encoded protein: CASSLEGTYNEQFF.

The chain links TRBV30 to TRBJ1-3; TRBD1 agrees at 9 bases. The CDR3 is 16 residues long. With 3 bases clipped from V and 2 bases from J, the junction kept 8 bases outside the gene matches. Germline lookup yields CDR1 GTSNPN and CDR2 SVGIG (reference sequence). CDR3 region: CAWSPFRTGAGNTIYF. The CDR3 bases are TGTGCCTGGAGCCCTTTCCGGACAGGGGCTGGAAACACCATATATTTT.

The V and J genes are TRBV19 and TRBJ1-2, with TRBD1 identical over 8 bases. V was pared by 5 bases and J by 3 bases, with 5 bases of the junction left unmatched. Per the germline V gene, CDR1 is LNHDA and CDR2 is SQIVND (reference sequence). The CDR3 has 14 residues. The CDR3 here is CASSAQTGDYGYTF. The CDR3 DNA follows: TGTGCCAGTAGTGCCCAGACAGGGGACTATGGCTACACCTTC.

The chain has TRBV2 and TRBJ2-7; D remains unclear. The CDR3 contains 12 residues. Germline CDR1 is SNHLY and CDR2 is FYNNEI. V shed 3 bases and J shed 2 bases, with 5 bases lying between them. The CDR3 nucleotides read TGTGCCAGCAGTGAGATAGCCTACGAGCAGTACTTC. It codes for CASSEIAYEQYF.

The chain carries TRBV4-1 and TRBJ2-1; 13 bases agree with TRBD2. Germline values: CDR1 MGHRA, CDR2 YSYEKL. Trimming removed 4 bases from V and 6 bases from J; junction bases left unmatched: 6. The CDR3 consists of 16 residues. Here the CDR3 reads CASSPGLAGNPNEQFF. CDR3 bases: TGCGCCAGCAGCCCGGGACTAGCGGGAAACCCCAATGAGCAGTTCTTC.

V usage is TRBV9 and J usage is TRBJ2-1; D possibly corresponds to TRBD2 (6 bases). The CDR3 spans 16 residues. V lost 0 bases to trimming and J lost 0 bases, with 10 bases between them. Germline V gene sequence: CDR1 SGDLS, CDR2 YYNGEE. Here the CDR3 DNA reads TGTGCCAGCAGCGTAGTAGCGGCAAGCTCCTACAATGAGCAGTTCTTC. Residues: CASSVVAASSYNEQFF.

This clone occurred once. The genes are TRBV6-6 and TRBJ1-5, with D possibly being TRBD1 (6 bases). Germline-derived CDR1 and CDR2 are MNHNY and SVGAGI (reference sequence). The CDR3 is made up of 15 amino acids. Trimming left V 6 bases short and J 1 base short, with 13 bases between. The CDR3 region has the DNA TGTGCCAGCAGACCAACAGGGCTGAGCAATCAGCCCCAGCATTTT. Translating it yields CASRPTGLSNQPQHF.

The rearrangement uses TRBV4-3 and TRBJ2-3; D ambiguous. Trimming stripped 1 base from V and 2 bases from J, with 13 bases between. CDR1 and CDR2 (germline): LGHNA, YSLEER. The CDR3 is made up of 16 amino acids. CDR3 residues: CASSQGPGGPTDTQYF. The CDR3 nucleotides read TGCGCCAGCAGCCAAGGCCCAGGTGGGCCCACAGATACGCAGTATTTT.

This chain joins TRBV18 and TRBJ2-3; D possibly corresponds to TRBD1 (5 bases). This CDR3 contains 13 residues. The germline V gene encodes CDR1 KGHSH and CDR2 LQKENI. The V and J ends lost 2 bases and 2 bases respectively, with 5 bases between them. CDR3 nucleotide sequence: TGTGCCAGCTCACCAGGGGCCACAGATACGCAGTATTTT. Its translation is CASSPGATDTQYF.

The chain combines TRBV29-1 with TRBJ1-1, with 7 nucleotides matching TRBD1. J gave up 4 bases and V 7 bases, and 12 bases lay outside the gene matches. This CDR3 region has 14 residues. Germline loops: CDR1 SQVTM, CDR2 ANQGSEA. This chain's CDR3 is CSAVQGPQGTEAFF. In DNA form, the CDR3 reads TGCAGCGCGGTACAGGGGCCCCAAGGCACTGAAGCTTTCTTT.

The CDR3 region has the DNA TGTGCCAGCAGTGCACCCGGGGGGGCGGTTGGTGAGCAGTTCTTC. Its protein product is CASSAPGGAVGEQFF. This chain uses TRBV6-1 with TRBJ2-1; TRBD2 aligns across 8 bases. V was clipped by 4 bases and J by 9 bases; unmatched bases: 11. The V gene's germline CDR1 is MNHNS and CDR2 SASEGT. The CDR3 spans 15 residues.

The chain has TRBV28 and TRBJ2-7; 10 bases map to TRBD2. The length of the CDR3 is 14 residues. V lost 6 bases and J lost 2; bases outside the gene matches: 4. Germline CDR1 is MDHEN and CDR2 is SYDVKM. The CDR3 DNA reads as TGTGCCAGCAGCGGACTAGCGGCGACCTACGAGCAGTACTTC. It is translated as CASSGLAATYEQYF.

This chain uses TRBV27 with TRBJ2-3; possibly TRBD2 for D (7 bases). The CDR3 extends over 16 amino acids. With 5 bases removed from V and 1 base from J, the gap between germline ends came to 16 bases. Germline CDR1 and CDR2: MNHEY and SMNVEV (reference sequence). CDR3 sequence: CASSPLRGGGTDTQYF. The CDR3 DNA sequence: TGTGCCAGCAGTCCTCTTAGGGGGGGCGGCACAGATACGCAGTATTTT.

V gene TRBV6-6 combines with J gene TRBJ1-3, with D maybe TRBD1 (6 bases). CDR1 is MNHNY and CDR2 is SVGAGI in the germline V gene (reference sequence). The length of the CDR3 is 14 residues. Trimming removed 6 bases from V and 2 bases from J, with 11 bases in between. As DNA, the CDR3 is TGTGCCAGCAGCAAACAGGGCCCTGGAAACACCATATATTTT. Translating gives CASSKQGPGNTIYF.

This chain joins TRBV2 and TRBJ2-7; 7 bases agree with TRBD1. Losses at the gene ends were 8 bases for V and 0 bases for J; bases not matched to a gene: 7. The CDR3 has 14 amino acids. Germline V gene sequence: CDR1 SNHLY, CDR2 FYNNEI. The CDR3 sequence is CASWTGLSSYEQYF. The CDR3 nucleotides are TGTGCCAGCTGGACAGGTCTTAGCTCCTACGAGCAGTACTTC.

This chain links TRBV2 with TRBJ2-5; the D is unclear. V gave up 6 bases and J gave up 5 bases, with 13 bases separating them. Germline lookup yields CDR1 SNHLY and CDR2 FYNNEI. The CDR3 spans 13 residues. The CDR3 nucleotides read TGTGCCAGCAGCCCCGAAGTCGAGGAGACCCAGTACTTC. Translated, it gives CASSPEVEETQYF.

J is TRBJ2-7 and V is TRBV4-1; D is uncertain. CDR3 length equals 15 residues. The germline CDR1 and CDR2 sequences are MGHRA and YSYEKL. The ends were cut back, 0 bases at V and 4 bases at J, with 13 bases in the middle. DNA of the CDR3: TGCGCCAGCAGCCAAGATCTCAGCTATGTATACGAGCAGTACTTC. Translation: CASSQDLSYVYEQYF.

This clone was counted once. The chain links TRBV25-1 to TRBJ2-3, with 10 bases fitting TRBD2. From germline, CDR1 is MGHDK and CDR2 SYGVNS. The V gene end was trimmed by 4 bases and the J gene end by 3 bases; junction bases not matched to a gene: 4. The CDR3 extends over 15 amino acids. Here the CDR3 DNA reads TGTGCCAGCAGTGGGGTAGCGGGAGGTACAGATACGCAGTATTTT. Residues: CASSGVAGGTDTQYF.